This T cell receptor (beta chain) was observed in a study of T cell responses to AZD1222 COVID-19 vaccine. Here immunoSEQ multiplex PCR was the method, and the copy in TCRdb shows in-frame clones only, minus some. The profile shows approximately 42,000 clones, approximately 88% of them singletons. The J segment lost 4 bases and the V segment lost 0 bases, leaving 4 bases of the junction unmatched. CDR3 length: 16 residues. CDR1 MNHNS and CDR2 SASEGT come from the germline V gene. The study, taken as a whole, reports: Females outnumbered males among donors, who were mostly white British; clonal diversity was possibly underestimated.

To note about this clone: Antigen: not known.

Sequencing used peripheral blood, obtained 28 days after the second AZD1222 dose. The receptor's source is an adult who received the AZD1222 COVID-19 vaccine. The chain combines TRBV6-1 with TRBJ2-3; 10 bases agree with TRBD2. CDR3 loop: CASSEAAAGGPDTQYF. DNA of the CDR3: TGTGCCAGCAGTGAAGCAGCAGCGGGGGGGCCAGATACGCAGTATTTT.